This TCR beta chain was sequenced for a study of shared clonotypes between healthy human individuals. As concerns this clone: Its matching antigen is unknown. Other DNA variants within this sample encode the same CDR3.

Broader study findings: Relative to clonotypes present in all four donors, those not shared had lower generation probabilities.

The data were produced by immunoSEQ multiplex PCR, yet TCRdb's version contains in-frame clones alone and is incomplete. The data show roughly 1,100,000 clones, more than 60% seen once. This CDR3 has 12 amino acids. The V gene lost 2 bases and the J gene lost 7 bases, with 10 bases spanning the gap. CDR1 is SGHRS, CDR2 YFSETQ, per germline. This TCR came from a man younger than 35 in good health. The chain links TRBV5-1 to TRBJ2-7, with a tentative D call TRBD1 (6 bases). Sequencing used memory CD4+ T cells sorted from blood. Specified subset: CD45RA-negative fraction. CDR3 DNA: TGCGCCAGCAGCTTAGACAGGTATGAGCAGTACTTC. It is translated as CASSLDRYEQYF.